The present entry profiles one TCR beta chain with its context. Its antigen is unidentified. The record originates from a study of cytomegalovirus exposure and HLA in healthy donors. Study conclusions and caveats: Researchers catalogued approximately 170 TCR beta chains as cytomegalovirus-associated.

V lost 8 bases, J lost 0 bases, and 8 bases lay in between. Germline CDR1 is SEHNR and CDR2 is FQNEAQ (reference sequence). The CDR3 is made up of 12 amino acids. The PCR made use of 60 Vbeta and 13 Jbeta primers. The table came from immunoSEQ multiplex PCR; TCRdb's copy has only in-frame clones and leaves some out. The sample carries approximately 130,000 clones, approximately 80% recorded once. The chain has TRBV7-9 and TRBJ2-7, with a weak D call TRBD1 (5 bases). The origin of this receptor is a man aged 25-40 years in good health and CMV-seronegative. The sample was PBMCs. The CDR3 DNA follows: TGTGCCAGCGTGGGGCTCTCCTACGAGCAGTACTTC. Translation gives CASVGLSYEQYF.